The clone carrying this T cell receptor (beta chain) occurred once. These data are taken from a study of blood T cell repertoires in COVID-19. The wider study: The United States, Italy and Spain supplied acute and convalescent COVID-19 samples. The cDNA or gDNA used as material had been derived from T cells, B-cell-depleted T cells, or PBMCs.

In the study's own analysis: The assay estimated nucleated cells by amplifying reference gene primers. Assay: immunoSEQ multiplex PCR; the TCRdb copy retains only in-frame clones and omits some. V, J and clone size are taken as reported in that table, and D and trimming were inferred from the DNA itself. The sample contains 40,000 to 45,000 clones, about 89% of which appear only once. The V gene's germline CDR1 is WSHSY and CDR2 SAAADI. V shed 10 bases and J shed 3 bases, with 16 bases lying between them. CDR3 length: 14 amino acids. Sequencing was done on a sample of peripheral blood. The sequence derives from a human donor in a cohort sampled during active COVID-19. V and J are TRBV10-2 and TRBJ2-1; tentative D call: TRBD1 (6 bases). The CDR3 DNA is TGCGCCACCAGCTGGGGGCCCAACTACAATGAGCAGTTCTTC. It translates to CATSWGPNYNEQFF.